These 20 T cell receptor beta chains came from one sample sequenced in a study of T cell changes during pregnancy in multiple sclerosis. TCRdb's copy holds only in-frame clones and misses some; the assay was immunoSEQ multiplex PCR. The sample has roughly 90,000 clones; 80% to 95% are singletons. The source material was peripheral blood, sampled before pregnancy. The receptors originated from a female donor with multiple sclerosis, enrolled in a pregnancy study.

The chain recombines TRBV11-2 with TRBJ2-3; D perhaps matches TRBD2 (6 bases). The germline V gene has CDR1 SGHAT and CDR2 FQNNGV. Trimming took off 1 base at V and 0 bases at J, with 11 bases between the two ends. CDR3 length: 16 residues. The DNA of the CDR3 is TGTGCCAGCAGCTTAGCTGCGGGGTTGAGCACAGATACGCAGTATTTT. Protein product: CASSLAAGLSTDTQYF.

The chain couples TRBV4-3 to TRBJ2-1; the match to TRBD2 covers 8 bases. The V gene end was trimmed by 0 bases and the J gene end by 8 bases; junction bases not matched to a gene: 12. From germline, CDR1 is LGHNA and CDR2 YSLEER. The length of the CDR3 is 17 residues. CDR3 in amino acids: CASSQDRGGPAIDEQFF. The CDR3, as DNA: TGCGCCAGCAGCCAAGATCGGGGGGGTCCGGCTATCGATGAGCAGTTCTTC.

Only one count was recorded for this clone. The genes are TRBV30 and TRBJ1-3, with 8 bases aligning to TRBD1. This CDR3 comprises 17 residues. Germline V gene data show CDR1 as GTSNPN and CDR2 as SVGIG (reference sequence). With 5 bases clipped from V and 3 bases from J, the junction kept 15 bases outside the gene matches. CDR3 sequence: CAWRYISGTGHGNTIYF. CDR3 DNA sequence: TGTGCCTGGCGGTATATTTCCGGGACAGGACATGGAAACACCATATATTTT.

The chain uses TRBV6-6 and TRBJ1-2; 7 bases match TRBD1. Trimming at V came to 5 bases and at J to 1 base, leaving 4 bases not matched to a gene. Germline CDR1 is MNHNY and CDR2 is SVGAGI (reference sequence). The length of the CDR3 is 14 residues. The CDR3 loop reads CASSQGQLNYGYTF. The CDR3 bases are TGTGCCAGCAGTCAGGGACAGCTTAACTATGGCTACACCTTC.

V and J are TRBV5-1 and TRBJ2-7; 8 nucleotides align to TRBD2. The V gene end was trimmed by 3 bases and the J gene end by 6 bases; junction bases not matched to a gene: 5. Per germline, CDR1 SGHRS and CDR2 YFSETQ. The CDR3 length is 13 residues. This chain's CDR3 is CASSSPGGPEQYF. The DNA for the CDR3 is TGCGCCAGCAGCTCCCCGGGGGGGCCCGAGCAGTACTTC.

This clone was seen just once. The chain couples TRBV5-4 to TRBJ2-3, with 13 bases aligning to TRBD2. J was trimmed by 2 bases and V by 4 bases; bases with no gene match: 4. Looked up from germline, CDR1 is SGHNT and CDR2 is YYREEE (reference sequence). CDR3 length equals 16 residues. CDR3 protein: CASSAGLAGPTDTQYF. The CDR3 nucleotides read TGTGCCAGCAGCGCGGGACTAGCGGGACCCACAGATACGCAGTATTTT.

The chain carries TRBV4-2 and TRBJ1-6; no clear D. This CDR3 spans 18 amino acids. Germline CDR1 reads LGHNA; CDR2 reads YNFKEQ. V was pared by 0 bases and J by 5 bases, with 17 bases between. The DNA of the CDR3 is TGTGCCAGCAGCCAAGACAACCGCTCCCCCCGAGATAATTCACCCCTCCACTTT. This gives the protein CASSQDNRSPRDNSPLHF.

The V gene is TRBV6-1, the J gene TRBJ1-2; 11 bases are shared with TRBD1. The CDR3 totals 15 residues. Germline CDR1 is MNHNS and CDR2 is SASEGT. Germline trimming cut 4 bases from V and 6 bases from J; bases unmatched to any gene: 7. The CDR3 protein is CASSADRGRLDGYTF. The CDR3 nucleotides read TGTGCCAGCAGTGCGGACAGGGGGCGTCTTGATGGCTACACCTTC.

The chain links TRBV4-2 to TRBJ1-5; D is unclear. The CDR3 sequence is 15 residues long. Per the germline V gene, CDR1 is LGHNA and CDR2 is YNFKEQ. Trimming removed 1 base at V and 7 bases at J, with 14 bases between. The DNA for the CDR3 is TGTGCCAGCAGCCAAGTCACGGAAATCGGGCAGCCCCAGCATTTT. It yields the protein CASSQVTEIGQPQHF.

The chain has TRBV10-2 and TRBJ2-7; D perhaps matches TRBD2 (6 bases). Trimming cost V 8 bases and J 2 bases, with 16 bases left between them. The CDR3 has 14 residues. CDR1 WSHSY and CDR2 SAAADI come from the germline V gene. The CDR3 here is CASAKGGAPYEQYF. The CDR3 coding sequence is TGCGCCAGCGCAAAAGGAGGGGCTCCCTACGAGCAGTACTTC.

The chain is built from TRBV29-1 and TRBJ2-7; 9 nucleotides align to TRBD1. The germline V gene has CDR1 SQVTM and CDR2 ANQGSEA. J lost 9 bases, V lost 6 bases, and 12 bases had no gene match. The CDR3 contains 13 residues. The CDR3 DNA sequence: TGCAGCGTGGTAGACAGGGGGGACTCCCGGCAGTACTTC. This codes for CSVVDRGDSRQYF.

The chain couples TRBV18 to TRBJ1-3, with 7 bases matching TRBD1. The CDR3 is 18 residues long. Germline V lookup: CDR1 KGHSH, CDR2 LQKENI. Trimming took 2 bases from V and 0 from J; bases not matched to a gene: 10. This CDR3 is CASSPIQRQGRSGNTIYF. The CDR3 DNA sequence: TGTGCCAGCTCACCAATCCAGAGACAGGGACGCTCTGGAAACACCATATATTTT.

As DNA, the CDR3 is TGCAGCGTTGAGAGTCGTTCCTACACCTTC. Translation gives CSVESRSYTF. The chain links TRBV29-1 to TRBJ1-2; D is unresolved. This CDR3 has 10 amino acids. V lost 3 bases, J lost 10 bases, and 9 bases lay in between. CDR1 is SQVTM, CDR2 ANQGSEA, per germline.

The chain links TRBV7-9 to TRBJ2-2; D possibly corresponds to TRBD1 (6 bases). Trimming removed 5 bases from V and 3 bases from J, with 19 bases in between. The CDR3 covers 17 residues. The germline V gene encodes CDR1 SEHNR and CDR2 FQNEAQ (reference sequence). CDR3 loop: CASSPSEQGLDTGELFF. The CDR3 nucleotides are TGTGCCAGCAGCCCGAGTGAGCAGGGGTTAGACACCGGGGAGCTGTTTTTT.

This clone has a single count. The chain uses TRBV7-6 and TRBJ2-2; no clear D. Trimming removed 6 bases at V and 2 bases at J, with 10 bases between. CDR1 is SGHVS, CDR2 FNYEAQ, per germline. This CDR3 spans 14 amino acids. Written as DNA, the CDR3 is TGTGCCAGCAGTCCACGAGTAAACACCGGGGAGCTGTTTTTT. This codes for CASSPRVNTGELFF. The full variable domain, rest sourced from reference TRBV7-6 and TRBJ2-2, is GAGVSQSPRYKVTKRGQDVALRCDPISGHVSLYWYRQALGQGPEFLTYFNYEAQQDKSGLPNDRFSAERPEGSISTLTIQRTEQRDSAMYRCASSPRVNTGELFFGEGSRLTVL.

A word on this clone: A read error may account for a junction end that differs from germline. The chain couples TRBV2 to TRBJ2-5; D may be TRBD2 (6 bases). Germline V gene data show CDR1 as SNHLY and CDR2 as FYNNEI. The CDR3 covers 11 residues. The CDR3 here is CASSDPRTTHF. CDR3 in DNA: TGTGCCAGCAGTGATCCCCGGACTACGCACTTC.

The genes are TRBV27 and TRBJ2-1, with 13 bases matching TRBD2. The junction had 5 bases not matched to a gene; V was cut back by 5 bases and J by 7 bases. Looked up from germline, CDR1 is MNHEY and CDR2 is SMNVEV (reference sequence). The CDR3 consists of 15 residues. In DNA, the CDR3 is TGTGCCAGCAGTGTACTAGCGGGAGGGGGGAATGAGCAGTTCTTC. It encodes CASSVLAGGGNEQFF.

The rearrangement joins TRBV5-5 to TRBJ1-5, with D perhaps matching TRBD1 (6 bases). V lost 2 bases, J lost 3 bases, and 9 bases lay in between. The germline V gene has CDR1 SGHKS and CDR2 YYEKEE (reference sequence). CDR3 size: 14 residues. CDR3 protein: CASSLQGPNQPQHF. CDR3 bases: TGTGCCAGCAGCTTACAGGGCCCCAATCAGCCCCAGCATTTT.

This clone was found once. The V call is TRBV6-6, the J call TRBJ1-2; D is unclear. Germline CDR1 MNHNY, CDR2 SVGAGI (reference sequence). Trimming cost V 8 bases and J 1 base, with 11 bases left between them. The CDR3 sequence is 13 residues long. The CDR3 nucleotides read TGTGCCAGCGAGTCAGGATTTAACTATGGCTACACCTTC. This gives the protein CASESGFNYGYTF.

The chain recombines TRBV2 with TRBJ1-2; no reliable D call. Germline V gene lookup returns CDR1 SNHLY and CDR2 FYNNEI. With 7 bases removed from V and 3 bases from J, the gap between germline ends came to 15 bases. The CDR3 spans 14 residues. The CDR3 sequence is CASTSEVSYYGYTF. The CDR3, as DNA: TGTGCCAGCACCTCGGAGGTCTCCTACTATGGCTACACCTTC.